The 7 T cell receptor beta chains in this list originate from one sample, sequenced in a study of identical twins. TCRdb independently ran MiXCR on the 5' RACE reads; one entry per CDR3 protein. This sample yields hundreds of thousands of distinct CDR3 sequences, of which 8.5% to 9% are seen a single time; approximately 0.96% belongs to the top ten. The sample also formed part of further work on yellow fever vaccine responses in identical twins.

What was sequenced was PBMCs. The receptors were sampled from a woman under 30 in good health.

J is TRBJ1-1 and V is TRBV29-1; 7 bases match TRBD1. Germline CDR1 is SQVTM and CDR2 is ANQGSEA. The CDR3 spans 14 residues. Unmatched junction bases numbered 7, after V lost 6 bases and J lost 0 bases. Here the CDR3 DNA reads TGCAGCGTCCTGAAGGGGGCGTTGAACACTGAAGCTTTCTTT. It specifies CSVLKGALNTEAFF.

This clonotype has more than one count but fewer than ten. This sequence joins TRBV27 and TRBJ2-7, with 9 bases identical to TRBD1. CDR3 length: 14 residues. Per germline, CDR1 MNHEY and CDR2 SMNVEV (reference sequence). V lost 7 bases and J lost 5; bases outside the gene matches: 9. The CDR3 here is CASKGGTGPHEQYF. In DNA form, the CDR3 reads TGTGCCAGCAAAGGCGGGACAGGGCCCCACGAGCAGTACTTC.

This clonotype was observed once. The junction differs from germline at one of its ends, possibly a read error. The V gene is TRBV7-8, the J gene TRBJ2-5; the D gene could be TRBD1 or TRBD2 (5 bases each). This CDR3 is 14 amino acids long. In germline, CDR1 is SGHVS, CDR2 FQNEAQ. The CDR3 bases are TGTTCCAGCAGCCGCGGCGAGGGGAAAGAGACCCAGTACTTC. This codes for CSSSRGEGKETQYF.

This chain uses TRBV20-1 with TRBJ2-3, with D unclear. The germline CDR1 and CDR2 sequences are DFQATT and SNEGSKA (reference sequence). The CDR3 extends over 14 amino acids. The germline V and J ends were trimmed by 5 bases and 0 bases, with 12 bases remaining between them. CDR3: CSASKRSSTDTQYF. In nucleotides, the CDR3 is TGCAGTGCTTCGAAGCGTTCTAGCACAGATACGCAGTATTTT.

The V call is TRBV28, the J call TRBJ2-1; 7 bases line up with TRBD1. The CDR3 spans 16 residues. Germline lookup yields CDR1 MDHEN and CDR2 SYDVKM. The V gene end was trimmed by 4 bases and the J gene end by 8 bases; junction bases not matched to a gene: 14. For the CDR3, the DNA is TGTGCCAGCAGTTCAACAGGGGCCCCACTACGGGATGAGCAGTTCTTC. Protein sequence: CASSSTGAPLRDEQFF.

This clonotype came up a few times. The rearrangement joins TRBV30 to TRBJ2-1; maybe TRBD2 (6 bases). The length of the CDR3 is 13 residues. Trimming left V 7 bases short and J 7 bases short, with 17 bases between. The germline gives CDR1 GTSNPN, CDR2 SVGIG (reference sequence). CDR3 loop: CALEGGLRNEQFF. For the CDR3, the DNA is TGTGCCTTGGAGGGAGGCTTGAGAAATGAGCAGTTCTTC.

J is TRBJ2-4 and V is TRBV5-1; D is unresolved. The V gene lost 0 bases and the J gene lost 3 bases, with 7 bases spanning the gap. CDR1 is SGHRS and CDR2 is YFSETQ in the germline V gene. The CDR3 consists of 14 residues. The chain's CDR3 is CASSLGPHKNIQYF. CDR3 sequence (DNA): TGCGCCAGCAGCTTGGGGCCGCACAAAAACATTCAGTACTTC.